The sequence of this T cell receptor beta chain was determined in a study of graft-versus-host responses after intestinal transplantation. Overall study: Grafts that recipients had were multivisceral, liver-intestinal, or isolated intestinal transplants. Each patient got anti-thymocyte globulin induction, then tacrolimus and steroids for three to four years.

Here immunoSEQ multiplex PCR was the method, and the copy in TCRdb shows in-frame clones only, minus some. The sample records fewer than 120,000 clones, 80% to 95% being singletons. As to this clone: What it binds is not known.

This CDR3 contains 16 residues. The V segment lost 5 bases and the J segment 7 bases; nucleotides outside the gene matches: 15. Germline CDR1 and CDR2: SGHVS and FQNEAQ. The sequence was obtained from a human donor who received an intestinal transplant. The rearrangement links TRBV7-8 to TRBJ2-7; 9 nucleotides agree with TRBD2. The starting material was unstimulated CD8+ T cells sorted from spleen or lymph node cells, obtained before intestinal transplant. Written as DNA, the CDR3 is TGTGCCAGCAGCGCAGGGGGTAGCGGGAGAAGTCGTGAGCAGTACTTC. Translating it yields CASSAGGSGRSREQYF.